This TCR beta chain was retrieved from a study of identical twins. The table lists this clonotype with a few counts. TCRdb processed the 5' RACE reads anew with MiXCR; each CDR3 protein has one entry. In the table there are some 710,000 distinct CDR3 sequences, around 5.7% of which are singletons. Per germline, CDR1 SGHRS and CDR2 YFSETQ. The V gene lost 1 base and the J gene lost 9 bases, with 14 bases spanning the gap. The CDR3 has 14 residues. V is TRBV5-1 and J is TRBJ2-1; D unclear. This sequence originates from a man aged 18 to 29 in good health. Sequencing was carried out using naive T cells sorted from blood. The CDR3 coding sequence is TGCGCCAGCAGCTTGACCCTCGGAGTTGGTGAGCAGTTCTTC. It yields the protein CASSLTLGVGEQFF. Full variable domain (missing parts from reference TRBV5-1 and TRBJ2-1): KAGVTQTPRYLIKTRGQQVTLSCSPISGHRSVSWYQQTPGQGLQFLFEYFSETQRNKGNFPGRFSGRQFSNSRSEMNVSTLELGDSALYLCASSLTLGVGEQFFGPGTRLTVL.